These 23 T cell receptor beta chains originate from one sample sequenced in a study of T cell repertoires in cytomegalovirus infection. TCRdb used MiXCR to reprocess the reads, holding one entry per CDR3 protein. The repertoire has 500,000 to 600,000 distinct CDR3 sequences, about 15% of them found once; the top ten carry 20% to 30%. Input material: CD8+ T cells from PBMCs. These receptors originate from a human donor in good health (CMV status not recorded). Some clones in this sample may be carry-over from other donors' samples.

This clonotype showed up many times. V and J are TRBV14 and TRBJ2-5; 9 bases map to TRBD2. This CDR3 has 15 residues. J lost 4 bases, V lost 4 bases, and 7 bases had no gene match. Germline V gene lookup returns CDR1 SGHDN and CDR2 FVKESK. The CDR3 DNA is TGTGCCAGCAGCCCGGGACTAGCTCTATCAGAGACCCAGTACTTC. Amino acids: CASSPGLALSETQYF.

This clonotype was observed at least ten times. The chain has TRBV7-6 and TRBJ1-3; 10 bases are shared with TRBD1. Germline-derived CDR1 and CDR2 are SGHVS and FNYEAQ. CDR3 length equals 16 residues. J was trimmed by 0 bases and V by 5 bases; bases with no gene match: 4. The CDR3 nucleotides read TGTGCCAGCAGCACGGACAGGGGGAGCTCTGGAAACACCATATATTTT. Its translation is CASSTDRGSSGNTIYF.

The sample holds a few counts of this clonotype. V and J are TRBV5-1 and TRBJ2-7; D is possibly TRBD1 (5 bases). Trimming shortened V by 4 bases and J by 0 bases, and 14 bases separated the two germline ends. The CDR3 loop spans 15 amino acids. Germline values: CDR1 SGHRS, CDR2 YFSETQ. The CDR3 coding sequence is TGCGCCAGCAGCAAGCCCCAAACAGGCTCCTACGAGCAGTACTTC. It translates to CASSKPQTGSYEQYF. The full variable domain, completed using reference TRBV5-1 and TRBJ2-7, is KAGVTQTPRYLIKTRGQQVTLSCSPISGHRSVSWYQQTPGQGLQFLFEYFSETQRNKGNFPGRFSGRQFSNSRSEMNVSTLELGDSALYLCASSKPQTGSYEQYFGPGTRLTVT.

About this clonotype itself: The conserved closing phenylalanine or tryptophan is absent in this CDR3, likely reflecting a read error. CDR3 loop: CASSLGGGGGNTEAFL. The CDR3 coding sequence is TGTGCCAGCAGCTTAGGGGGGGGGGGGGGGAACACTGAAGCTTTCCTT. The V gene is TRBV7-8, the J gene TRBJ1-1; a possible D gene is TRBD1 (5 bases). V was cut by 1 base and J by 1 base, with 13 bases left in between. CDR1 is SGHVS and CDR2 is FQNEAQ in the germline V gene. The CDR3 consists of 16 residues.

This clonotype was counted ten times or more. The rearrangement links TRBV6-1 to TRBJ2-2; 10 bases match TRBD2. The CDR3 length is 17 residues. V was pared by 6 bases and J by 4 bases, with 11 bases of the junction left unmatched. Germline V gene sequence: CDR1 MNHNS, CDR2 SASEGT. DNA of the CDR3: TGTGCCAGCAGGGGTACTCCAGGACTAGCGGCCACCGGGGAGCTGTTTTTT. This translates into CASRGTPGLAATGELFF.

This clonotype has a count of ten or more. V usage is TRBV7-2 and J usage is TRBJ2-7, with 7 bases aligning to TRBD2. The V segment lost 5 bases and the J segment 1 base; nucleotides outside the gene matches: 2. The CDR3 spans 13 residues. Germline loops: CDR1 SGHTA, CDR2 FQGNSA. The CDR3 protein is CASSPLASYEQYF. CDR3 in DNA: TGTGCCAGCAGCCCACTAGCGTCCTACGAGCAGTACTTC.

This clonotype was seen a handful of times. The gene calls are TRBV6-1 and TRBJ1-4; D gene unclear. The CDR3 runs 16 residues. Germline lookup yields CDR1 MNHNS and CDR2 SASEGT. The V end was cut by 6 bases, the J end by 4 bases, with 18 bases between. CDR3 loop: CASSPKSVQINEKLFF. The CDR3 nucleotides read TGTGCCAGCAGCCCCAAATCGGTACAGATTAATGAAAAACTGTTTTTT.

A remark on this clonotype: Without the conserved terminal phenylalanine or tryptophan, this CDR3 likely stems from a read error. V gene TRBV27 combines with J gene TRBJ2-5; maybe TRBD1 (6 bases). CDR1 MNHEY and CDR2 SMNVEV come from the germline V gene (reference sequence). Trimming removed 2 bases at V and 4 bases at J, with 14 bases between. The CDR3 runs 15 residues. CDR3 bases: TGTGCCAGCAGTTTAGGGGCAGGGGTCGGAGAGACCCAGTACTTA. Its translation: CASSLGAGVGETQYL.

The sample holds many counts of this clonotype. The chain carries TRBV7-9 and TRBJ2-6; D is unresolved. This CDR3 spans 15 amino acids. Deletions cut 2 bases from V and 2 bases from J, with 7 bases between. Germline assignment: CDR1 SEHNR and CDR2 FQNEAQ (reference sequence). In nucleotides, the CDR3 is TGTGCCAGCAGCTTAACAGCGACTGGGGCCAACGTCCTGACTTTC. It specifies CASSLTATGANVLTF.

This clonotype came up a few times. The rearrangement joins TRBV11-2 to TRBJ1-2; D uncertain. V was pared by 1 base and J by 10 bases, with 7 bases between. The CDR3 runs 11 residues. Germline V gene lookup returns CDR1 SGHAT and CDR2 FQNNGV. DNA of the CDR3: TGTGCCAGCAGCTTAGGGGTCGTCTACACCTTC. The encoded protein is CASSLGVVYTF.

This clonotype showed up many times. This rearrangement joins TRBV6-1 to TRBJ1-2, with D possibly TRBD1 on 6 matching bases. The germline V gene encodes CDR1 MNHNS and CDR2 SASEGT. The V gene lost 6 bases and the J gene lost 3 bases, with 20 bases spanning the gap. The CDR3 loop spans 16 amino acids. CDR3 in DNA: TGTGCCAGCAGACCACAGGGATTGGTGGCTGACTATGGCTACACCTTC. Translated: CASRPQGLVADYGYTF.

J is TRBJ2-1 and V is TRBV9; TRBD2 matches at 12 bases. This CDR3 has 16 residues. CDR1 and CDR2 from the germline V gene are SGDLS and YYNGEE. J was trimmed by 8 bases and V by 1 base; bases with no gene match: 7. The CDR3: CASSVRLAGVMDEQFF. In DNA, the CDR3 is TGTGCCAGCAGCGTACGACTAGCGGGGGTAATGGATGAGCAGTTCTTC.

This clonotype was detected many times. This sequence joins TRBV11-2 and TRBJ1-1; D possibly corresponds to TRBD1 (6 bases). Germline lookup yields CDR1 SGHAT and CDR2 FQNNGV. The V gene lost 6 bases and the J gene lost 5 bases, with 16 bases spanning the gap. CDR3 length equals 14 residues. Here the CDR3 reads CASSSTGQRTEAFF. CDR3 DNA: TGTGCCAGCAGTTCGACCGGACAGCGGACTGAAGCTTTCTTT.

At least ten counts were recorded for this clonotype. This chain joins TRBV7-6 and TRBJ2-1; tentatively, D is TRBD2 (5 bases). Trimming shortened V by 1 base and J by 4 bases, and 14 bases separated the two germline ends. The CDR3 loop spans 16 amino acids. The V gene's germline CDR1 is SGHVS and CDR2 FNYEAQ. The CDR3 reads CASSLEGEGKYNEQFF. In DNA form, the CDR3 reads TGTGCCAGCAGCTTAGAGGGAGAAGGAAAATACAATGAGCAGTTCTTC.

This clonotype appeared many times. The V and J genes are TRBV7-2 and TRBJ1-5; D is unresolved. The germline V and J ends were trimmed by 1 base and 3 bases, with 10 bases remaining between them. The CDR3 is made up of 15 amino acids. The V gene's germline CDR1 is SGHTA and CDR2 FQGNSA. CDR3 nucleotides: TGTGCCAGCAGCTTAGTGACGGCAGACAATCAGCCCCAGCATTTT. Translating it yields CASSLVTADNQPQHF.

CDR3 loop: CASSYDRSQETQYF. CDR3 in DNA: TGTGCCAGCAGTTACGACAGATCCCAAGAGACCCAGTACTTC. The chain couples TRBV27 to TRBJ2-5, with TRBD1 as a possible D gene (5 bases). Looked up from germline, CDR1 is MNHEY and CDR2 is SMNVEV (reference sequence). V lost 4 bases and J lost 1, with 10 bases in between. CDR3 length: 14 residues.

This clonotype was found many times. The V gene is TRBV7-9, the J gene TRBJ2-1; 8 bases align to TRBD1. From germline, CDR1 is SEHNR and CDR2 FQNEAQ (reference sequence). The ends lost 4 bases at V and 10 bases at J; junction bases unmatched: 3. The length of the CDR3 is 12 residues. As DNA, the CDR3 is TGTGCCAGCAGCTCGGACAGGGTAGAGCAGTTCTTC. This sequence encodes CASSSDRVEQFF.

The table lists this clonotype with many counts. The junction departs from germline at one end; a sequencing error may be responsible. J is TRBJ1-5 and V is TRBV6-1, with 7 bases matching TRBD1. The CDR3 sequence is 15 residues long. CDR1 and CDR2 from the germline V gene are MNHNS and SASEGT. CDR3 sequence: CASREDRASNQPQHF. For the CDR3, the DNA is TGTGCCAGCAGAGAAGACAGGGCGAGCAATCAGCCCCAGCATTTT.

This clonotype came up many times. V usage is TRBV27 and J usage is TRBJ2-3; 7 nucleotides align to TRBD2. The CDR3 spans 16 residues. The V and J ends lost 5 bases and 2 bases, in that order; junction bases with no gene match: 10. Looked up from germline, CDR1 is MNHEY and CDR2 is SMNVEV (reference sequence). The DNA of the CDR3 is TGTGCCAGCAGTCCCTCGGCGGGAGAATCCACAGATACGCAGTATTTT. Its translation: CASSPSAGESTDTQYF.

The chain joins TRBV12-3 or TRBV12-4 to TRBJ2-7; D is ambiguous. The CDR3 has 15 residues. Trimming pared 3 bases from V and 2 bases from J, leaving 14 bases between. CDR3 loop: CASSFVLSSPYEQYF. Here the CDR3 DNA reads TGTGCCAGCAGTTTTGTACTTTCCTCTCCCTACGAGCAGTACTTC.

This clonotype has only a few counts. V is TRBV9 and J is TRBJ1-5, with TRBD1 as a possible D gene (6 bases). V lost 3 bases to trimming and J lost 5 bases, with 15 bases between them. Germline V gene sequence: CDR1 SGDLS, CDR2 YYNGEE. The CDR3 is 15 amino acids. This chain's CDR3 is CASSAFGRGDQPQHF. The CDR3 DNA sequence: TGTGCCAGCAGCGCCTTTGGCAGGGGCGATCAGCCCCAGCATTTT.

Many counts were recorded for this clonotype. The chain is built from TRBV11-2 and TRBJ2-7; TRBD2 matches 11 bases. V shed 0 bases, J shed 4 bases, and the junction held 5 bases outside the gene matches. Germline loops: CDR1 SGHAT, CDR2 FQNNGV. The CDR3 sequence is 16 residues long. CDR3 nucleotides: TGTGCCAGCAGCTTAGAGGAGCTAGCGGGGGGTTACGAGCAGTACTTC. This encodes CASSLEELAGGYEQYF.

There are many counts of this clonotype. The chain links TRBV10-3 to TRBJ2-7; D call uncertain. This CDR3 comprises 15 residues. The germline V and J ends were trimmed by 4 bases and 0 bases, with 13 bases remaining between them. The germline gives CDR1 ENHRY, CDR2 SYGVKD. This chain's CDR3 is CAISVLQLSSYEQYF. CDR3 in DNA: TGTGCCATCAGTGTGTTACAGTTGAGCTCCTACGAGCAGTACTTC.